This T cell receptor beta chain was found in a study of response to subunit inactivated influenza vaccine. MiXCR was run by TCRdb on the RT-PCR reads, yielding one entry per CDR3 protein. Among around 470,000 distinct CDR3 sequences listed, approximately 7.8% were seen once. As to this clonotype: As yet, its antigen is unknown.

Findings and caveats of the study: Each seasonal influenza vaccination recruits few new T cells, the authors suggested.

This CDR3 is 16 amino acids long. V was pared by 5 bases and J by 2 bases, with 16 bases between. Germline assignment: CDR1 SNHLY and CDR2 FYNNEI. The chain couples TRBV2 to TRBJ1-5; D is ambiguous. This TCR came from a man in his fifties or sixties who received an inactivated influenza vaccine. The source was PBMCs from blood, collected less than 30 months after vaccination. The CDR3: CASSPTGAGGNQPQHF. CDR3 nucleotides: TGTGCCAGCAGTCCCACGGGAGCAGGTGGCAATCAGCCCCAGCATTTT. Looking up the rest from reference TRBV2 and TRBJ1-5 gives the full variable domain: EPEVTQTPSHQVTQMGQEVILRCVPISNHLYFYWYRQILGQKVEFLVSFYNNEISEKSEIFDDQFSVERPDGSNFTLKIRSTKLEDSAMYFCASSPTGAGGNQPQHFGDGTRLSIL.